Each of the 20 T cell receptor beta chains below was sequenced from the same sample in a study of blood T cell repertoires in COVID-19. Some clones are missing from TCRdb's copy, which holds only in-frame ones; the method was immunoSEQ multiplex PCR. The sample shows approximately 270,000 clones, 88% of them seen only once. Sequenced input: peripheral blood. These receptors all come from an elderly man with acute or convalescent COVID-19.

CDR3 region: CASRRDRGGNTEAFF. The CDR3 region has the DNA TGTGCCAGTCGACGGGACCGCGGGGGGAACACTGAAGCTTTCTTT. V and J are TRBV19 and TRBJ1-1, with D possibly TRBD1 on 5 matching bases. The V and J ends lost 8 bases and 1 base respectively, with 17 bases between them. This CDR3 has 15 residues. From germline, CDR1 is LNHDA and CDR2 SQIVND (reference sequence).

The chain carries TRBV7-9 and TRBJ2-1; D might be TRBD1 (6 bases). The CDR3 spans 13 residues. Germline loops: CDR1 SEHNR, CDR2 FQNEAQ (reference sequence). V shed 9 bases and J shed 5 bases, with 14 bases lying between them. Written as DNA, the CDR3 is TGTGCCAGTAGGCAGGGGTCCCACAATGAGCAGTTCTTC. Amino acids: CASRQGSHNEQFF.

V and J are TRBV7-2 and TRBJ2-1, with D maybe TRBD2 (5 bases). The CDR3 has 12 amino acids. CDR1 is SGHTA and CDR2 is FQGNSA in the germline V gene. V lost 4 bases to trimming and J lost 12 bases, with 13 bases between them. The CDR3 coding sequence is TGTGCCAGCAGCTCCTCGGGGTTAGTGCAGTTCTTC. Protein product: CASSSSGLVQFF.

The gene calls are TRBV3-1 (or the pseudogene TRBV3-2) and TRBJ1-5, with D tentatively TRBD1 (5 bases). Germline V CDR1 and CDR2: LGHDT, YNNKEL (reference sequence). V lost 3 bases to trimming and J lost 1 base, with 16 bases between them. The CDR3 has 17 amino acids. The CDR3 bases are TGTGCCAGCAGCCATTTACCGGGACTTATCAGCAATCAGCCCCAGCATTTT. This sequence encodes CASSHLPGLISNQPQHF.

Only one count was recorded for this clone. The CDR3 sequence is CASRPGGNDYGYTF. The CDR3 DNA is TGTGCCAGCAGACCAGGGGGCAATGACTATGGCTACACCTTC. V and J are TRBV25-1 and TRBJ1-2, with 8 bases identical to TRBD1. The V gene end was trimmed by 6 bases and the J gene end by 3 bases; junction bases not matched to a gene: 6. The CDR3 is made up of 14 amino acids. Germline V gene data show CDR1 as MGHDK and CDR2 as SYGVNS.

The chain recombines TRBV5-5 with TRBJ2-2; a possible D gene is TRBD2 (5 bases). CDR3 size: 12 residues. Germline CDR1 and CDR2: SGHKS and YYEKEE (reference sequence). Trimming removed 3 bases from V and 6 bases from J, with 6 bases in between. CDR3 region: CASSSEAGELFF. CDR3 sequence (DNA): TGTGCCAGCAGCTCGGAGGCCGGGGAGCTGTTTTTT.

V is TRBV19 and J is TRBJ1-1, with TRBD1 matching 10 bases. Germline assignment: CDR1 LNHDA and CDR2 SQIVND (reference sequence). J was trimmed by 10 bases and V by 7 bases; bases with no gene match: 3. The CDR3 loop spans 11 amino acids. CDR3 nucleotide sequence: TGTGCCAGTACCAGACAGGGGGCAGCTTTCTTT. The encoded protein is CASTRQGAAFF.

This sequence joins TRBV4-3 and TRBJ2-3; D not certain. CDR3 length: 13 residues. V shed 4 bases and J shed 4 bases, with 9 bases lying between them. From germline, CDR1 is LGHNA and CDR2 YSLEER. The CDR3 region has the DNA TGCGCCAGCAGCCTGAACCGGGCAGATACGCAGTATTTT. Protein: CASSLNRADTQYF.

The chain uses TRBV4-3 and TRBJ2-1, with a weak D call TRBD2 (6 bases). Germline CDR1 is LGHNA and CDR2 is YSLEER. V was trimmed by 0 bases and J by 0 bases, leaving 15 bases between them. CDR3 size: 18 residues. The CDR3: CASSQEALALSSYNEQFF. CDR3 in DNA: TGCGCCAGCAGCCAAGAAGCTCTAGCGCTGAGCTCCTACAATGAGCAGTTCTTC.

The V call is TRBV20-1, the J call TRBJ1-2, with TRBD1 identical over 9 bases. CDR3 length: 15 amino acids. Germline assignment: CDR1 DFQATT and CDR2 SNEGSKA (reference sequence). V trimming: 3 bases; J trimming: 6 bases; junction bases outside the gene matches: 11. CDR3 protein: CSASSSPGQGHGYTF. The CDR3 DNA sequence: TGCAGTGCTAGTTCATCTCCGGGACAGGGACATGGCTACACCTTC.

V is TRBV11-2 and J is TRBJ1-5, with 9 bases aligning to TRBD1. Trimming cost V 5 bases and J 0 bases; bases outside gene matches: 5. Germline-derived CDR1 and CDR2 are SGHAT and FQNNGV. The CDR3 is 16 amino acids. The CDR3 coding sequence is TGTGCCAGCAGCCCTGGACAGGGGCTTAGCAATCAGCCCCAGCATTTT. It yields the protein CASSPGQGLSNQPQHF.

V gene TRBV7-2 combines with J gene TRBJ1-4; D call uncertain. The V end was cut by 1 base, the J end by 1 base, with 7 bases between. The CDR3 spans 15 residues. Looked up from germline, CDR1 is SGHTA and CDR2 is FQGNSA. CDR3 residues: CASSLDTRTNEKLFF. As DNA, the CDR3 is TGTGCCAGCAGCTTAGACACCCGAACTAATGAAAAACTGTTTTTT.

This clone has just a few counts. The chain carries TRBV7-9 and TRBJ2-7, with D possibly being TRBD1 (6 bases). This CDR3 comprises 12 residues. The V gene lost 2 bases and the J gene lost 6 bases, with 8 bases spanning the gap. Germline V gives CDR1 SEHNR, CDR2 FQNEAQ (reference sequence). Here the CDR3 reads CASSLTGLEQYF. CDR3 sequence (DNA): TGTGCCAGCAGCTTAACAGGGCTCGAGCAGTACTTC.

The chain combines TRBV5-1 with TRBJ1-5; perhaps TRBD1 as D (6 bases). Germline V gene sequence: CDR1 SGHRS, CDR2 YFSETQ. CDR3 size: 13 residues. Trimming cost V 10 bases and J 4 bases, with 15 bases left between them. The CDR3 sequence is CASSPGVNQPQHF. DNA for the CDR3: TGCGCCTCAAGTCCAGGGGTAAATCAGCCCCAGCATTTT. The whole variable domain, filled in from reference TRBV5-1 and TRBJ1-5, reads KAGVTQTPRYLIKTRGQQVTLSCSPISGHRSVSWYQQTPGQGLQFLFEYFSETQRNKGNFPGRFSGRQFSNSRSEMNVSTLELGDSALYLCASSPGVNQPQHFGDGTRLSIL.

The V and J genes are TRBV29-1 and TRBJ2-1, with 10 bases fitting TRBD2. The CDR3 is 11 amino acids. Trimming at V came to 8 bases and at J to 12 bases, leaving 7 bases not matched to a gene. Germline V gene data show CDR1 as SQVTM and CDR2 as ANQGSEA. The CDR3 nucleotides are TGCAGCTCCCTAGCGGGAGCGGCGCAGTTCTTC. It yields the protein CSSLAGAAQFF.

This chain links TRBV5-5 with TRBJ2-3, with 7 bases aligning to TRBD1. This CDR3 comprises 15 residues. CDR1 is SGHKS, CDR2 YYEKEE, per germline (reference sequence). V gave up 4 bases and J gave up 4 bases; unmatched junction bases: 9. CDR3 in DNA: TGTGCCAGCAGCAAGGGACAGTCCCCTTCAGATACGCAGTATTTT. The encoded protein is CASSKGQSPSDTQYF.

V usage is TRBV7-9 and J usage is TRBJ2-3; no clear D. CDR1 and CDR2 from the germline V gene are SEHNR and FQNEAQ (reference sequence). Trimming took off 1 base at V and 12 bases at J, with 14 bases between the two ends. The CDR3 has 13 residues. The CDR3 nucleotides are TGTGCCAGCAGCTTAGGTCCCCCCAGAGGACAGTATTTT. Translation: CASSLGPPRGQYF.

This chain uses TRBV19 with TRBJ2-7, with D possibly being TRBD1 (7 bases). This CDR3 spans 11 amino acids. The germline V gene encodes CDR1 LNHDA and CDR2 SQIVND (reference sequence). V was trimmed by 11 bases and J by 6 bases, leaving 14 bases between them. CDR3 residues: CACRGAGEQYF. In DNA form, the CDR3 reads TGTGCCTGCAGGGGGGCAGGCGAGCAGTACTTC.

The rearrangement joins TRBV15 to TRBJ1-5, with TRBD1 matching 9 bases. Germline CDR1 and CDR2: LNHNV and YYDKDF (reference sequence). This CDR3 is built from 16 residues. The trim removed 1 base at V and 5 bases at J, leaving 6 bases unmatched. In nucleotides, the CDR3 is TGTGCCACCAGCAGAGCCGGACAGGGGCAACATCAGCCCCAGCATTTT. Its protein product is CATSRAGQGQHQPQHF. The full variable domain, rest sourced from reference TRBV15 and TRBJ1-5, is DAMVIQNPRYQVTQFGKPVTLSCSQTLNHNVMYWYQQKSSQAPKLLFHYYDKDFNNEADTPDNFQSRRPNTSFCFLDIRSPGLGDTAMYLCATSRAGQGQHQPQHFGDGTRLSIL.

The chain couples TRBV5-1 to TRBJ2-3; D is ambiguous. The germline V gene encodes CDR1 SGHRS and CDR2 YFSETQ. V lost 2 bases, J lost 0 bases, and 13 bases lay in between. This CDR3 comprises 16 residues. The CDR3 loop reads CASSFSPLVSTDTQYF. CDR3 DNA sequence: TGCGCCAGCAGCTTCTCGCCTCTAGTGAGCACAGATACGCAGTATTTT.